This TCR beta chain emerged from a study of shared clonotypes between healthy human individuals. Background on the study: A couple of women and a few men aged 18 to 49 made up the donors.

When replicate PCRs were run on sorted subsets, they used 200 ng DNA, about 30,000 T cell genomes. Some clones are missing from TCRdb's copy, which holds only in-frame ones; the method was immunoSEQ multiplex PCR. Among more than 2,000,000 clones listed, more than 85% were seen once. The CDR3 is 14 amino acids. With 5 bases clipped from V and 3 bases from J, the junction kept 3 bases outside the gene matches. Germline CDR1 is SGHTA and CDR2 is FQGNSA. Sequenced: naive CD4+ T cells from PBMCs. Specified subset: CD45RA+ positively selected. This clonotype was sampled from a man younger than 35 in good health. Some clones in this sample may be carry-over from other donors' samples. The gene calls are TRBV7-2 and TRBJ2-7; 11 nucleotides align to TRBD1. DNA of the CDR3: TGTGCCAGCAGCATGGACAGGGGGCACTACGAGCAGTACTTC. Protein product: CASSMDRGHYEQYF. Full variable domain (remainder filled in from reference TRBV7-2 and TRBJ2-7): GAGVSQSPSNKVTEKGKDVELRCDPISGHTALYWYRQSLGQGLEFLIYFQGNSAPDKSGLPSDRFSAERTGGSVSTLTIQRTQQEDSAVYLCASSMDRGHYEQYFGPGTRLTVT.